Only one count was recorded for the clone carrying this T cell receptor (beta chain). The sample originates from a study of blood T cell repertoires in COVID-19. CDR1 is MGHRA and CDR2 is YSYEKL in the germline V gene. This CDR3 has 15 amino acids. Losses at the gene ends were 4 bases for V and 4 bases for J; bases not matched to a gene: 9. As originally analysed: By means of reference gene primer amplification, nucleated cell counts were estimated. Sequenced by immunoSEQ multiplex PCR; TCRdb stores in-frame clones only, minus some. The DNA gave D and trimming, while V, J and clone size come from that table. The sample includes roughly 140,000 clones, roughly 80% of them seen just once.

Sequencing used peripheral blood. The rearrangement links TRBV4-1 to TRBJ1-1; TRBD1 matches 7 bases. This sequence originates from a human donor in a cohort sampled during active COVID-19. CDR3 DNA sequence: TGCGCCAGCAGCCCATTACAGGGGTTAATCACTGAAGCTTTCTTT. This encodes CASSPLQGLITEAFF.